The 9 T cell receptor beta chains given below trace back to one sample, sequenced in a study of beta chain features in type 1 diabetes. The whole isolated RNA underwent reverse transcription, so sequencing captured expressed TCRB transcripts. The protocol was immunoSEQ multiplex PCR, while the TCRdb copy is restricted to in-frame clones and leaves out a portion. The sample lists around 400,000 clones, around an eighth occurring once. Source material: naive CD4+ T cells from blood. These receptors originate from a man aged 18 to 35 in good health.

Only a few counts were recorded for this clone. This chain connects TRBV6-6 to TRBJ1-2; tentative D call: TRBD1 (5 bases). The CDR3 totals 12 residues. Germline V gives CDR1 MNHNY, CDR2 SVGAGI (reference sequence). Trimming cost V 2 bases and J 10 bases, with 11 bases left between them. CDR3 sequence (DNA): TGTGCCAGCAGTTACCTGGGGGGAACCTACACCTTC. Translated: CASSYLGGTYTF.

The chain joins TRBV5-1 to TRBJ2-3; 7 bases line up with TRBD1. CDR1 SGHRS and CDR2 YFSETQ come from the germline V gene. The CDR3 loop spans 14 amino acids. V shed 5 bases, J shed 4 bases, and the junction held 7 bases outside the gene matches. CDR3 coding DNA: TGCGCCAGCAGATTGACAGGGTTCGCAGATACGCAGTATTTT. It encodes CASRLTGFADTQYF.

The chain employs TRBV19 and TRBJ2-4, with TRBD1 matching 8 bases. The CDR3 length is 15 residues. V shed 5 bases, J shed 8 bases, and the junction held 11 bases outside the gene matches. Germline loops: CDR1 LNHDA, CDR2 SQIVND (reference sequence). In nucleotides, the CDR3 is TGTGCCAGTAGTGTAAGACAGGGGCAGAGAGACATTCAGTACTTC. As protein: CASSVRQGQRDIQYF.

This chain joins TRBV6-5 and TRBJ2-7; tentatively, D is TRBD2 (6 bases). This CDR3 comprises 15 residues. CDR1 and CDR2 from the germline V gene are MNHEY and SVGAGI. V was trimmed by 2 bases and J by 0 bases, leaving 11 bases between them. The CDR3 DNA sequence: TGTGCCAGCAGTTACGCGGGACCCAACTCCTACGAGCAGTACTTC. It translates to CASSYAGPNSYEQYF.

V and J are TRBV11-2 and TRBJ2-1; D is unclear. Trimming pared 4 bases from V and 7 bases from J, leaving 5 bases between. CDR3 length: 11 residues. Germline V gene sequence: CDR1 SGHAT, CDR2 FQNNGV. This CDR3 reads CASSSPNEQFF. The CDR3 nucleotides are TGTGCCAGCAGCTCCCCGAATGAGCAGTTCTTC.

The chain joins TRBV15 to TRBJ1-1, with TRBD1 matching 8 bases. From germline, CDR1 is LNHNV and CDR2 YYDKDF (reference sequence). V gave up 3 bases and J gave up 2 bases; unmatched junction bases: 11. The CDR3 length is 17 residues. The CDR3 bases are TGTGCCACCAGCAGCCCAGGGGGCGCCCCTACAAACACTGAAGCTTTCTTT. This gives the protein CATSSPGGAPTNTEAFF.

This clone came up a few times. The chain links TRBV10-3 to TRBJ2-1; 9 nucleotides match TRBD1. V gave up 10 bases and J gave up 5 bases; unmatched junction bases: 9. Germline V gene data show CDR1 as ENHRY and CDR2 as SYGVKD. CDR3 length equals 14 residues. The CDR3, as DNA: TGTGCCAGCAGAGGAGACAGGGGGGACAATGAGCAGTTCTTC. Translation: CASRGDRGDNEQFF.

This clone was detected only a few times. In nucleotides, the CDR3 is TGTGCCTCCAGGGAAAGCAATCAGCCCCAGCATTTT. Amino acid sequence: CASRESNQPQHF. This chain joins TRBV10-3 and TRBJ1-5, with D possibly TRBD1 on 5 matching bases. V was shortened by 11 bases and J by 1 base, with 9 bases between the two germline ends. Germline CDR1 reads ENHRY; CDR2 reads SYGVKD. The CDR3 has 12 residues.

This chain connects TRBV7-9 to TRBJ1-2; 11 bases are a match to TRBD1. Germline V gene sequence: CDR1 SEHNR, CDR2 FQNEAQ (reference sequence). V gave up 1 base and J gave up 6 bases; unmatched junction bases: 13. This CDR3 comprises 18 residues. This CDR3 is CASSLGWTGGDSADGYTF. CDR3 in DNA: TGTGCCAGCAGCTTAGGCTGGACAGGGGGCGACTCTGCGGATGGCTACACCTTC.